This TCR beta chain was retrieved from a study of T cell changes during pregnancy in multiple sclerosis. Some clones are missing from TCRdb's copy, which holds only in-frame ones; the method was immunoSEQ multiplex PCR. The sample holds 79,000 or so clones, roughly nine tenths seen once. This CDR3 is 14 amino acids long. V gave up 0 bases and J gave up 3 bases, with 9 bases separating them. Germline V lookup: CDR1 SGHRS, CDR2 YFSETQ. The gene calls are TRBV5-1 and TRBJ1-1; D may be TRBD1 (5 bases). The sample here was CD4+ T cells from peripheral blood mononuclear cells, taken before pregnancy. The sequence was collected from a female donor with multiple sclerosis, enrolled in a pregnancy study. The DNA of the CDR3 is TGCGCCAGCAGCTTGGAGGTAGGGGACACTGAAGCTTTCTTT. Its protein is CASSLEVGDTEAFF.